The 8 T cell receptor beta chains below were found in one sample sequenced in a study of OX40 agonist ivuxolimab in advanced cancers. Profiled with immunoSEQ multiplex PCR; TCRdb holds only in-frame clones, not every one. The data hold 90,000 to 95,000 clones, with around 87% observed a single time. The specimen was CD4+ or CD8+ T cells sorted from blood, collected in a trial of the OX40 agonist ivuxolimab. The receptor source for this set is an adult with an advanced solid tumor such as melanoma, head and neck, liver or kidney cancer.

The chain uses TRBV5-1 and TRBJ2-7, with D possibly matching TRBD1 (6 bases). Trimming removed 0 bases at V and 1 base at J, with 8 bases between. Germline CDR1 is SGHRS and CDR2 is YFSETQ. The CDR3 loop spans 14 amino acids. This chain's CDR3 is CASSLDRGSYEQYF. The CDR3 DNA reads TGCGCCAGCAGCTTGGATAGGGGGTCCTACGAGCAGTACTTC.

The chain couples TRBV2 to TRBJ2-7, with D uncertain. Per the germline V gene, CDR1 is SNHLY and CDR2 is FYNNEI. This CDR3 region has 12 residues. V was trimmed by 5 bases and J by 3 bases, leaving 8 bases between them. In DNA form, the CDR3 reads TGTGCCAGCAGTCCGACGGTCTACGAGCAGTACTTC. Amino acids: CASSPTVYEQYF.

This clone was counted once. The chain combines TRBV19 with TRBJ1-4; TRBD1 agrees at 8 bases. The CDR3 covers 15 residues. The germline gives CDR1 LNHDA, CDR2 SQIVND (reference sequence). V dropped 6 bases and J dropped 5; count of bases not matched to a gene: 8. Here the CDR3 reads CASSPGTGPNEKLFF. CDR3 nucleotides: TGTGCCAGTAGCCCAGGGACAGGCCCAAATGAAAAACTGTTTTTT.

Only a few counts were recorded for this clone. The chain is built from TRBV7-9 and TRBJ2-3, with no clear D. Germline CDR1 is SEHNR and CDR2 is FQNEAQ (reference sequence). The CDR3 is 16 residues long. Trimming took off 5 bases at V and 3 bases at J, with 18 bases between the two ends. CDR3 nucleotides: TGTGCCAGCAGCCTCCGACCTGCCCTGGGTACAGATACGCAGTATTTT. This codes for CASSLRPALGTDTQYF.

The chain employs TRBV5-5 and TRBJ2-7, with 7 positions matching TRBD1. CDR3 length: 15 amino acids. Germline V gene data show CDR1 as SGHKS and CDR2 as YYEKEE (reference sequence). Trimming removed 0 bases from V and 3 bases from J; junction bases left unmatched: 6. The CDR3 reads CASSLGQGKFYEQYF. The DNA of the CDR3 is TGTGCCAGCAGCTTGGGACAGGGTAAGTTCTACGAGCAGTACTTC.

The gene calls are TRBV5-1 and TRBJ2-7; 10 positions agree with TRBD1. J lost 3 bases, V lost 5 bases, and 5 bases had no gene match. The CDR3 is 14 amino acids. From germline, CDR1 is SGHRS and CDR2 YFSETQ. CDR3 bases: TGCGCCAGCAGTCCCGGGACAGGGGTCTACGAGCAGTACTTC. Protein: CASSPGTGVYEQYF.

This clone has only one observation. Other DNA variants within this sample encode the same CDR3. This chain joins TRBV9 and TRBJ1-3; 8 nucleotides line up with TRBD1. This CDR3 region has 15 residues. Per germline, CDR1 SGDLS and CDR2 YYNGEE. The V and J ends lost 1 base and 4 bases, in that order; junction bases with no gene match: 4. The CDR3 is CASSVQGAGGNTIYF. The DNA for the CDR3 is TGTGCCAGCAGCGTACAGGGGGCGGGAGGAAACACCATATATTTT.

The CDR3 DNA is TGTGCCAGCAGCCCCGGGGGCTCCTACAATGAGCAGTTCTTC. It specifies CASSPGGSYNEQFF. The chain joins TRBV7-2 to TRBJ2-1, with a possible D match to TRBD2 (6 bases). Germline CDR1 SGHTA, CDR2 FQGNSA. This CDR3 has 14 amino acids. The V gene lost 5 bases and the J gene lost 0 bases, with 8 bases spanning the gap.